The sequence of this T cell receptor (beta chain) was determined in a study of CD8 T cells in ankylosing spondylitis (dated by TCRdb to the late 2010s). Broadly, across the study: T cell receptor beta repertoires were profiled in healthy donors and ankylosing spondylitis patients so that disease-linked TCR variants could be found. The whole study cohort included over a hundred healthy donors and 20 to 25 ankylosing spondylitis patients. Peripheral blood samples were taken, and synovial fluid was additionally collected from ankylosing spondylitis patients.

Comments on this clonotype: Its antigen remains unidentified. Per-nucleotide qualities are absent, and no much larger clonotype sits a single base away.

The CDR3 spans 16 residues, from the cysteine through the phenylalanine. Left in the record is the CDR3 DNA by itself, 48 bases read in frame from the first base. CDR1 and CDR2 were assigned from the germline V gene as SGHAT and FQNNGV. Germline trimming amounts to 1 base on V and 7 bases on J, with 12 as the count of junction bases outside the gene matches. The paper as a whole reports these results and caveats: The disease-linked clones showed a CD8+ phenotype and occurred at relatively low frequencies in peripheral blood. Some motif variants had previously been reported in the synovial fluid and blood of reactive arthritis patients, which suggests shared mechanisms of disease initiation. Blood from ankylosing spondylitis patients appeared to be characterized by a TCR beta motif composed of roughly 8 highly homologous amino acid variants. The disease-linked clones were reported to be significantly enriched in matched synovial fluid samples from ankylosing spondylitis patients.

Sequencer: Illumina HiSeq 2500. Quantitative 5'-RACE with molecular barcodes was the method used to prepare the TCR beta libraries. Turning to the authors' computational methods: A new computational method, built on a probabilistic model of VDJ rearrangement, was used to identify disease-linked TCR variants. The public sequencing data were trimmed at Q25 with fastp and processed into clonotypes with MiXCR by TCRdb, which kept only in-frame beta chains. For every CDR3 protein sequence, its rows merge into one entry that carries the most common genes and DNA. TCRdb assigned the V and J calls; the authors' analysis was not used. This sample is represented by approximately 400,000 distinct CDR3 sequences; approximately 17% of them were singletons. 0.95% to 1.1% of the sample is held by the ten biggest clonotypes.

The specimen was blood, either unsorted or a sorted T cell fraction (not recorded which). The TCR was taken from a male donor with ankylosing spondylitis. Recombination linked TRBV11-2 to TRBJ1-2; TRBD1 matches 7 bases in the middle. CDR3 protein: CASSLGTQGLVRGYTF. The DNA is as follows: TGTGCCAGCAGCTTAGGGACACAGGGGCTGGTTCGTGGCTACACCTTC. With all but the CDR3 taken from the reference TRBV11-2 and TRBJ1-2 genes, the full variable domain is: EAGVAQSPRYKIIEKRQSVAFWCNPISGHATLYWYQQILGQGPKLLIQFQNNGVVDDSQLPKDRFSAERLKGVDSTLKIQPAKLEDSAVYLCASSLGTQGLVRGYTFGSGTRLTVV.